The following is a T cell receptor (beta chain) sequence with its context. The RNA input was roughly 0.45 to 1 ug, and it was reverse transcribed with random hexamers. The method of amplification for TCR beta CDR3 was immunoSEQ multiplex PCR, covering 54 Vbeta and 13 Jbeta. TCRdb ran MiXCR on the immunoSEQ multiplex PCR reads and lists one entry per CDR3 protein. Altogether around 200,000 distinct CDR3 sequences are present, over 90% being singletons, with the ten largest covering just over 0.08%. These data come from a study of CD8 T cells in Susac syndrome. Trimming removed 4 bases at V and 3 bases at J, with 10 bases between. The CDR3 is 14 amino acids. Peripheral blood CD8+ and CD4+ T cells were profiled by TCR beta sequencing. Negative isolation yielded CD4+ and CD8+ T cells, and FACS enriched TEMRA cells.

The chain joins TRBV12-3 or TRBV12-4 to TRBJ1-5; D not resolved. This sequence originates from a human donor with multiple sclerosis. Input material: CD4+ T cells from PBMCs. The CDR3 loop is CASSWTGSNQPQHF. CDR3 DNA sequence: TGTGCCAGCAGTTGGACGGGGTCCAATCAGCCCCAGCATTTT.